This T cell receptor (beta chain) was sequenced during a study of blood T cells in healthy people across ages. This clonotype was recorded once. Its antigen is not known. General study points: Because sorting was not performed, PBMCs prevented conclusive naive versus antigen-experienced comparison. When set beside aged donors, long-lived donors presented more naive CD4+ cells and higher diversity.

This CDR3 has 14 amino acids. V was clipped by 3 bases and J by 2 bases, with 12 bases between them. Germline lookup yields CDR1 DFQATT and CDR2 SNEGSKA (reference sequence). The use of a sample-barcoded 5' primer and a J-beta primer mix characterized a second PCR of roughly 6 to 11 cycles. From the 5' RACE reads, TCRdb called clonotypes with MiXCR, one entry per CDR3 protein. The data contain around 790,000 distinct CDR3 sequences, around 42% of them singletons. Every donor provided roughly 10 milliliters of peripheral blood. This sequence was found in a man in his 60s in good health. The sample was blood. The chain recombines TRBV20-1 with TRBJ2-3; D unresolved. In DNA, the CDR3 is TGCAGTGCTAGGAGCTCGATGGACACAGATACGCAGTATTTT. It codes for CSARSSMDTDTQYF.